The 5 T cell receptor beta chains presented below share a single source sample, sequenced in a study of cytomegalovirus exposure and HLA in healthy donors. Generated by immunoSEQ multiplex PCR, the TCRdb table keeps only in-frame clones and is missing some. This sample yields around 400,000 clones, of which just over 85% are seen a single time; roughly 0.75% belongs to the top ten. Input material: PBMCs. These receptors were collected from a woman under 30 in good health and CMV-seronegative.

As DNA, the CDR3 is TGTGCCAGCAGCCCTAGCGGGAGAGGTACAGATACGCAGTATTTT. This gives the protein CASSPSGRGTDTQYF. The V and J genes are TRBV9 and TRBJ2-3; 10 bases are a match to TRBD2. V lost 4 bases to trimming and J lost 3 bases; unmatched junction nucleotides: 5. Germline assignment: CDR1 SGDLS and CDR2 YYNGEE. The CDR3 spans 15 residues.

In its sample, this clone was seen once. V and J are TRBV5-6 and TRBJ1-2; maybe TRBD1 (5 bases). The germline V gene encodes CDR1 SGHDT and CDR2 YYEEEE. The CDR3 is made up of 14 amino acids. The V end was cut by 4 bases, the J end by 3 bases, with 13 bases between. The CDR3 loop is CASSPRLGDYGYTF. For the CDR3, the DNA is TGTGCCAGCAGCCCCCGGTTAGGGGACTATGGCTACACCTTC.

In regard to this clone: This sample also contains other DNA sequences that code for the same CDR3. The gene calls are TRBV6-5 and TRBJ1-1; tentatively, D is TRBD1 (5 bases). The length of the CDR3 is 12 residues. Germline V gene sequence: CDR1 MNHEY, CDR2 SVGAGI. V dropped 5 bases and J dropped 5 bases, with 9 bases sitting between them. CDR3 sequence reads: CASSPGGTEAFF. Written as DNA, the CDR3 is TGTGCCAGCAGTCCCGGGGGGACTGAAGCTTTCTTT.

The gene calls are TRBV29-1 and TRBJ1-5, with D tentatively TRBD1 (5 bases). The CDR3 is made up of 12 amino acids. Germline V gene data show CDR1 as SQVTM and CDR2 as ANQGSEA. V lost 5 bases and J lost 5, with 10 bases in between. The CDR3 is CSVLDKDQPQHF. Here the CDR3 DNA reads TGCAGCGTTTTGGACAAAGATCAGCCCCAGCATTTT. The complete variable domain, with remaining parts taken from reference TRBV29-1 and TRBJ1-5, reads SAVISQKPSRDICQRGTSLTIQCQVDSQVTMMFWYRQQPGQSLTLIATANQGSEATYESGFVIDKFPISRPNLTFSTLTVSNMSPEDSSIYLCSVLDKDQPQHFGDGTRLSIL.

This clone was observed once. The J gene is TRBJ2-7, the V gene TRBV5-5; 11 bases are a match to TRBD1. V lost 6 bases, J lost 6 bases, and 8 bases stayed unmatched. The length of the CDR3 is 14 residues. Germline V gene lookup returns CDR1 SGHKS and CDR2 YYEKEE (reference sequence). The CDR3 is CASKPGQGALEQYF. CDR3 DNA sequence: TGTGCCAGCAAGCCTGGACAGGGGGCCCTCGAGCAGTACTTC.